The present T cell receptor (beta chain) was sequenced within a study of human CD8 memory T cell subsets. Production of TCR beta libraries used UMI-labeled 5' RACE as the method. TCRdb reanalyzed the 5' RACE reads, giving one entry per CDR3 protein sequence and no DNA. The data show around 3,400 distinct CDR3 sequences, and the top ten clones hold about 30%. This CDR3 is built from 15 residues. The germline gives CDR1 DFQATT, CDR2 SNEGSKA (reference sequence). This clonotype is called medium-sized based on its frequency. The V and J genes are TRBV20-1 and TRBJ2-1; the TCRdb D gene call, TRBD2, has no DNA to confirm it. Specimen: CD8+ effector memory T cells (TEM) sorted from PBMCs. This sample's subset: effector memory CD8 T cells, CCR7- CD45RO+ CD95+. The TCR originated in a human donor in good health. The CDR3 spells CSARDGTSGASKQFF.